This T cell receptor (beta chain) was sequenced in a study of T cells in Graves' hyperthyroidism and ophthalmopathy. It was RNA transcripts that yielded the amplified TCR beta CDR3 regions. HTBI primers drove first-round RT-PCR of the TCR CDR3. One entry per CDR3 protein results from TCRdb running MiXCR on the multiplex PCR reads. The table has approximately 640,000 distinct CDR3 sequences, 17% seen once; the top ten hold around a sixth. The CDR3 has 14 residues. Trimming cost V 4 bases and J 8 bases; bases outside gene matches: 9. CDR1 and CDR2 (germline): SGHRS, YFSETQ. This sequence was found in a man aged 45-60 years with Graves' hyperthyroidism. Source material: blood. The V and J genes are TRBV5-1 and TRBJ1-3; the match to TRBD1 covers 7 bases. The CDR3, as DNA: TGCGCCAGCAGCCCTGGACAGGAGATAGACACCATATATTTT. As protein: CASSPGQEIDTIYF.